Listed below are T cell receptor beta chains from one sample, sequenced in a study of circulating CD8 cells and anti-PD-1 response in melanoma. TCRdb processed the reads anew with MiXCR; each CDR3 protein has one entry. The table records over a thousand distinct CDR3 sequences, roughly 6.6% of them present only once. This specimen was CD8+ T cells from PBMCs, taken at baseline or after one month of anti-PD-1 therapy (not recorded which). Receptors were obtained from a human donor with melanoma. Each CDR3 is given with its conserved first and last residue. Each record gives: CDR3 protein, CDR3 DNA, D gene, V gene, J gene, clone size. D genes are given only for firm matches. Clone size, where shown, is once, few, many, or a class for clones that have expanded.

cdr3_aa: CASSLPGEYRELFF
cdr3_nt: TGTGCCAGTAGTCTGCCCGGGGAGTACCGGGAGCTGTTTTTT
d_call: .
v_call: TRBV19
j_call: TRBJ2-2
clone_size: medium-sized

cdr3_aa: CASSPMSNTEAFF
cdr3_nt: TGTGCCAGCAGTCCCATGTCGAACACTGAAGCTTTCTTT
d_call: .
v_call: TRBV5-4
j_call: TRBJ1-1
clone_size: few

cdr3_aa: CASIPDGGLYEQYF
cdr3_nt: TGTGCCAGCATCCCTGATGGGGGCTTATACGAGCAGTACTTC
d_call: .
v_call: TRBV28
j_call: TRBJ2-7
clone_size: few

cdr3_aa: CASSLVGTGSYEQHF
cdr3_nt: .
d_call: .
v_call: TRBV5-4
j_call: TRBJ2-7
clone_size: few

cdr3_aa: CASSPGAIETQYF
cdr3_nt: TGTGCCAGCAGCCCCGGGGCGATAGAGACCCAGTACTTC
d_call: .
v_call: TRBV7-9
j_call: TRBJ2-5
clone_size: large

cdr3_aa: CASSSGQGEGYEQYF
cdr3_nt: TGTGCCAGCAGTTCAGGACAGGGAGAAGGGTACGAGCAGTACTTC
d_call: TRBD1
v_call: TRBV27
j_call: TRBJ2-7
clone_size: large

cdr3_aa: CASSLLTSGGPTDTQYF
cdr3_nt: TGTGCCAGCAGTTTATTAACTAGCGGGGGACCCACAGATACGCAGTATTTT
d_call: TRBD2
v_call: TRBV27
j_call: TRBJ2-3
clone_size: large

cdr3_aa: CASSMRGASYEQYF
cdr3_nt: TGTGCCAGTAGTATGCGTGGGGCCTCCTACGAGCAGTACTTC
d_call: .
v_call: TRBV19
j_call: TRBJ2-7
clone_size: few

cdr3_aa: CASSIIAGTYNEQFF
cdr3_nt: TGTGCCAGTAGTATCATCGCAGGGACCTACAATGAGCAGTTCTTC
d_call: .
v_call: TRBV19
j_call: TRBJ2-1
clone_size: few

cdr3_aa: CASSQVIGVGETQYF
cdr3_nt: TGCGCCAGCAGCCAAGTAATCGGGGTCGGCGAGACCCAGTACTTC
d_call: .
v_call: TRBV4-1
j_call: TRBJ2-5
clone_size: large

cdr3_aa: CASSRIGTEGYEQYF
cdr3_nt: TGTGCCAGTAGTAGGATCGGGACAGAAGGCTACGAGCAGTACTTC
d_call: TRBD1
v_call: TRBV19
j_call: TRBJ2-7
clone_size: medium-sized

cdr3_aa: CASSIGVGAEAFF
cdr3_nt: TGTGCCAGTAGTATAGGCGTGGGGGCTGAAGCTTTCTTT
d_call: .
v_call: TRBV19
j_call: TRBJ1-1
clone_size: medium-sized

cdr3_aa: CAISESTGTGELFF
cdr3_nt: TGTGCCATCAGTGAGTCTACGGGAACCGGGGAGCTGTTTTTT
d_call: .
v_call: TRBV10-3
j_call: TRBJ2-2
clone_size: medium-sized

cdr3_aa: CASSRQGTDTQYF
cdr3_nt: TGTGCCAGCAGTAGACAGGGAACAGATACGCAGTATTTT
d_call: TRBD1
v_call: TRBV6-5
j_call: TRBJ2-3
clone_size: medium-sized

cdr3_aa: CASSIGGATEAFF
cdr3_nt: TGTGCCAGTAGTATTGGAGGGGCCACTGAAGCTTTCTTT
d_call: .
v_call: TRBV19
j_call: TRBJ1-1
clone_size: medium-sized

cdr3_aa: CASSSRDNPHLGYTF
cdr3_nt: TGTGCCAGCAGTTCCCGGGACAACCCTCATCTTGGCTACACCTTC
d_call: .
v_call: TRBV27
j_call: TRBJ1-2
clone_size: large

cdr3_aa: CASTPGRASLRIF
cdr3_nt: TGTGCCAGCACCCCGGGCAGGGCGAGCCTCCGGATCTTC
d_call: .
v_call: TRBV27
j_call: TRBJ2-1
clone_size: .

cdr3_aa: CASGTPEGADTGELSF
cdr3_nt: TGTGCTAGTGGCACACCTGAAGGCGCGGATACCGGGGAGCTGTCTTTT
d_call: .
v_call: TRBV12-5
j_call: TRBJ2-2
clone_size: medium-sized

cdr3_aa: CASSPTTGTYEQYF
cdr3_nt: TGTGCCAGTAGTCCCACGACAGGGACGTACGAGCAGTACTTC
d_call: TRBD1
v_call: TRBV19
j_call: TRBJ2-7
clone_size: medium-sized

cdr3_aa: CATSDSSLTDTQYF
cdr3_nt: TGTGCCACCAGTGATTCGTCCCTCACAGATACGCAGTATTTT
d_call: .
v_call: TRBV24-1
j_call: TRBJ2-3
clone_size: large

cdr3_aa: CASSFSGDGTEAFF
cdr3_nt: TGTGCCAGCAGTTTTTCAGGGGATGGCACTGAAGCTTTCTTT
d_call: .
v_call: TRBV28
j_call: TRBJ1-1
clone_size: .

cdr3_aa: CASGDSRQYEQYF
cdr3_nt: TGTGCCAGCGGGGACTCGCGGCAGTACGAGCAGTACTTC
d_call: .
v_call: TRBV27
j_call: TRBJ2-7
clone_size: large

cdr3_aa: CASSLGTETQYF
cdr3_nt: TGTGCCAGCAGTTTAGGAACGGAGACCCAGTACTTC
d_call: .
v_call: TRBV28
j_call: TRBJ2-5
clone_size: large

cdr3_aa: CASSLGTGQSSGDTIYF
cdr3_nt: TGTGCCAGCAGCTTAGGCACGGGGCAGAGCTCTGGAGACACCATATATTTT
d_call: .
v_call: TRBV13
j_call: TRBJ1-3
clone_size: .